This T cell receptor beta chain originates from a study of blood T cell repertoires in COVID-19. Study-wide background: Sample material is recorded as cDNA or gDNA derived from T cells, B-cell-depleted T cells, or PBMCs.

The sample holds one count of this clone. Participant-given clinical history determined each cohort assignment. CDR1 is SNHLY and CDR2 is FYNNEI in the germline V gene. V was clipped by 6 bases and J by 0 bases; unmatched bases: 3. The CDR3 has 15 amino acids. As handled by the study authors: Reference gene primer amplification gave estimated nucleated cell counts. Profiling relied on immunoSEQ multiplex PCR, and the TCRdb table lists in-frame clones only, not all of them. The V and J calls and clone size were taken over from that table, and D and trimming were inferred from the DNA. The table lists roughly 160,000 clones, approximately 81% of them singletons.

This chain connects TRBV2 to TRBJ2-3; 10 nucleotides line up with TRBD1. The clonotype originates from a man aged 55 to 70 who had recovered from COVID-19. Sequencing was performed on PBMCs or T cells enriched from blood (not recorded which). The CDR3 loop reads CASSGTGASTDTQYF. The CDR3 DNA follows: TGTGCCAGCAGCGGGACAGGGGCTAGCACAGATACGCAGTATTTT.